This is a list of T cell receptor beta chains from one sample in a study of T-cell reconstitution after alpha-beta-depleted transplantation in children. TCRdb passed the PCR reads through MiXCR, listing each CDR3 protein once. Among hundreds of thousands of distinct CDR3 sequences listed, approximately 13% were seen once. The sequencing used PBMCs, mostly from graft donor cells, collected 360 days after TCRalphabeta/CD19-depleted stem cell transplant. The receptors derive from a male patient aged 10 to 17 who had a stem cell transplant for acute myeloid leukemia, so the T cells may come from the graft donor. The CDR3 runs from the conserved cysteine through the conserved F or W. A D gene is named only where the DNA matches it firmly. Not all rows give a size; the values are once, few, many and, for expanded clones, a class.

d_gene	v_gene	abundance	j_gene	CDR3nt	CDR3aa
NA	TRBV25-1	few	TRBJ1-6	TGTGCCAGCAGTGGATTAGGAGTGGGGAATTCACCCCTCCACTTT	CASSGLGVGNSPLHF
TRBD2	TRBV29-1	NA	TRBJ2-7	TGCAGCGTTGAAGCACGAGACGGGACTAGCGTCCACGAGCAGTACTTC	CSVEARDGTSVHEQYF
TRBD2	TRBV29-1	many	TRBJ2-7	TGCAGCGTAGGGACTAGCGGCTCCTACGAGCAGTACTTC	CSVGTSGSYEQYF
TRBD2	TRBV6-1	many	TRBJ2-1	TGTGCCAGCAGTCAACTAGCGGTCAATGAGCAGTTCTTC	CASSQLAVNEQFF
NA	TRBV9	NA	TRBJ1-6	TGTGCCAGCAGCGATGACAGCTCCTATAATTCACCCCTCCACTTT	CASSDDSSYNSPLHF
NA	TRBV7-9	few	TRBJ2-1	TGTGCCAGCAGCTTAAGGGCGGCCCACCGAAACAATGAGCAGTTCTTC	CASSLRAAHRNNEQFF
NA	TRBV29-1	few	TRBJ2-7	TGCAGCGTTGGGTGGAGCTCCTACGAGCAGTACTTC	CSVGWSSYEQYF
NA	TRBV27	NA	TRBJ2-7	TGTGCCAGCAAGAGGGATGCAAGCTCCTACGAGCAGTACTTC	CASKRDASSYEQYF
NA	TRBV4-3	NA	TRBJ2-2	TGCGCCAGCAGCCAAGTGTTTCCCGGGGAGCTGTTTTTT	CASSQVFPGELFF
NA	TRBV20-1	NA	TRBJ2-5	TGCAGTGCCGTAGACGGCGGGACTTTCCAAGAGACCCAGTACTTC	CSAVDGGTFQETQYF
TRBD2	TRBV5-1	NA	TRBJ2-5	TGCGCCAGCAGCCCCCCCAAAGCGGGAAGTTATGAGACCCAGTACTTC	CASSPPKAGSYETQYF
NA	TRBV12-3/TRBV12-4	few	TRBJ1-6	TGTGCCAGCAGCCCCTCGGGGGGCGGGTATAATTCACCCCTCCACTTT	CASSPSGGGYNSPLHF
TRBD2	TRBV4-2	many	TRBJ2-7	TGTGCCAGCGGCACTAGCGGGAGCAGGTTCGAGCAGTACTTC	CASGTSGSRFEQYF
TRBD2	TRBV29-1	few	TRBJ2-6	TGCGCGTTACCGCTAGCGGGAGTGTCTGGGGCCAACGTCCTGACTTTC	CALPLAGVSGANVLTF